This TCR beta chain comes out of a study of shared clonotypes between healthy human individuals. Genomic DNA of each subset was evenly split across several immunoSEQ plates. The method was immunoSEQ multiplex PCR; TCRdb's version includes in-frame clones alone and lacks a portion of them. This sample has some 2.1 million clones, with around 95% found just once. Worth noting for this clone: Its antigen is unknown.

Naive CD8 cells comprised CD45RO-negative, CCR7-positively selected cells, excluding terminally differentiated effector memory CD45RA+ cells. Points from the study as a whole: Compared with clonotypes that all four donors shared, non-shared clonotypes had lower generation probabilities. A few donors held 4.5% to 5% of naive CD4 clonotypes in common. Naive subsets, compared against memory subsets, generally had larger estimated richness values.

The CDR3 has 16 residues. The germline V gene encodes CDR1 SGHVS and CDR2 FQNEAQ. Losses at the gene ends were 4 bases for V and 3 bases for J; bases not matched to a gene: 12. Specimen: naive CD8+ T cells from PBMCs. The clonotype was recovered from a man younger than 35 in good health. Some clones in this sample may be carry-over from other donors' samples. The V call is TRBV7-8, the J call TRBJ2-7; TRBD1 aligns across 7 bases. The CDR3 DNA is TGTGCCAGCAGCTCCCCGACAGGGAAGTTTCTCTACGAGCAGTACTTC. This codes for CASSSPTGKFLYEQYF.